This T cell receptor beta chain originates from a study of OX40 agonist ivuxolimab in advanced cancers. Study-wide background: Partial responses occurred in three patients (one hepatocellular carcinoma, two cutaneous melanoma). Study observations and caveats: Both CD4+ and CD8+ T cell populations in blood had undergone clonal expansion by week 6 at 0.1 to 3.0 mg/kg. In general, CD8+ T cells held more expanded clones than CD4+ did, on average.

On this clone itself: The antigen is undetermined.

Profiling relied on immunoSEQ multiplex PCR, and the TCRdb table lists in-frame clones only, not all of them. The sample has some 87,000 clones; about 94% are singletons. Specimen: CD4+ or CD8+ T cells sorted from blood, collected in a trial of the OX40 agonist ivuxolimab. The origin of this receptor is an adult with an advanced solid tumor such as melanoma, head and neck, liver or kidney cancer.

The chain's CDR3 is CASSQEGRDYAGANVLTF. In DNA form, the CDR3 reads TGTGCCAGCAGCCAAGAAGGACGGGACTACGCTGGGGCCAACGTCCTGACTTTC. This chain connects TRBV14 to TRBJ2-6; 7 bases are a match to TRBD2. CDR3 length: 18 amino acids. V lost 0 bases to trimming and J lost 2 bases; unmatched junction nucleotides: 7. Germline values: CDR1 SGHDN, CDR2 FVKESK.